Shown below are 26 T cell receptor beta chains from a single sample sequenced in a study of cytomegalovirus exposure and HLA in healthy donors. Sequencing used immunoSEQ multiplex PCR; TCRdb keeps in-frame clones, though not all of them. The sample shows 110,000 or so clones, about 94% of them seen only once. Material for sequencing was PBMCs. These receptors were collected from a woman between 18 and 29 years old in good health and CMV-seronegative.

This chain joins TRBV5-1 and TRBJ2-5; D may be TRBD2 (5 bases). The germline V gene encodes CDR1 SGHRS and CDR2 YFSETQ. The CDR3 length is 15 residues. V was trimmed by 5 bases and J by 5 bases, leaving 19 bases between them. The CDR3, as DNA: TGCGCCAGCAGTTACGTTACTAGTCTCCTCGAGACCCAGTACTTC. This codes for CASSYVTSLLETQYF.

V and J are TRBV5-4 and TRBJ2-5; 9 bases agree with TRBD2. CDR1 SGHNT and CDR2 YYREEE come from the germline V gene (reference sequence). This CDR3 is 17 amino acids long. V shed 1 base and J 5 bases; nucleotides not matched to a gene: 12. DNA for the CDR3: TGTGCCAGCAGCTTGTTTGGCGGGGGGGGCACCCTCGAGACCCAGTACTTC. Translation: CASSLFGGGGTLETQYF.

This CDR3 reads CASSSRTSGGEETQYF. DNA for the CDR3: TGCGCCAGCAGCTCCCGGACTAGCGGGGGGGAAGAGACCCAGTACTTC. V gene TRBV5-1 combines with J gene TRBJ2-5; 15 nucleotides line up with TRBD2. This CDR3 spans 16 amino acids. The germline CDR1 and CDR2 sequences are SGHRS and YFSETQ. The junction had 3 bases not matched to a gene; V was cut back by 3 bases and J by 3 bases.

This clone was detected only once. The chain combines TRBV28 with TRBJ2-5, with TRBD1 matching 10 bases. This CDR3 is built from 15 residues. Germline assignment: CDR1 MDHEN and CDR2 SYDVKM. Losses at the gene ends were 6 bases for V and 2 bases for J; bases not matched to a gene: 6. The CDR3 is CASSLTGGGQETQYF. CDR3 DNA sequence: TGTGCCAGCAGCTTGACAGGGGGCGGTCAAGAGACCCAGTACTTC.

The genes are TRBV4-3 and TRBJ1-6, with unresolved D. The CDR3 runs 15 residues. Germline CDR1 and CDR2: LGHNA and YSLEER. Trimming stripped 1 base from V and 6 bases from J, with 10 bases between. The CDR3 DNA follows: TGCGCCAGCAGCCAAGGGGTGGCGGCTAATTCACCCCTCCACTTT. Translation gives CASSQGVAANSPLHF.

The rearrangement links TRBV29-1 to TRBJ2-1, with D perhaps matching TRBD2 (5 bases). CDR1 is SQVTM, CDR2 ANQGSEA, per germline. CDR3 length equals 16 residues. Trimming took 2 bases from V and 0 from J, leaving 14 bases between them. The CDR3 spells CSVEHGVGNSYNEQFF. The CDR3 DNA follows: TGCAGCGTTGAACACGGGGTTGGGAACTCCTACAATGAGCAGTTCTTC.

The genes are TRBV5-1 and TRBJ2-2; no clear D. Germline values: CDR1 SGHRS, CDR2 YFSETQ. CDR3 length: 16 amino acids. V gave up 0 bases and J gave up 2 bases, with 11 bases separating them. The CDR3 sequence is CASSLGVVTNTGELFF. DNA for the CDR3: TGCGCCAGCAGCTTGGGTGTAGTAACCAACACCGGGGAGCTGTTTTTT.

The V call is TRBV6-6, the J call TRBJ2-4; D is unresolved. The length of the CDR3 is 14 residues. CDR1 is MNHNY and CDR2 is SVGAGI in the germline V gene (reference sequence). The V end lost 8 bases, the J end lost 1 base, and 12 bases lay between the germline ends. CDR3 coding DNA: TGTGCCAGCGGCCCAACTATGGCCAAAAACATTCAGTACTTC. Protein: CASGPTMAKNIQYF.

The V and J genes are TRBV6-5 and TRBJ1-6, with D possibly TRBD1 on 5 matching bases. This CDR3 contains 14 residues. Germline assignment: CDR1 MNHEY and CDR2 SVGAGI. The V gene lost 6 bases and the J gene lost 8 bases, with 14 bases spanning the gap. Here the CDR3 DNA reads TGTGCCAGCAGCCTGCGGGGCTTTGATTCACCCCTCCACTTT. It codes for CASSLRGFDSPLHF.

This chain uses TRBV20-1 with TRBJ2-7; D unresolved. V dropped 7 bases and J dropped 0 bases, with 7 bases sitting between them. The CDR3 is 11 residues long. Germline CDR1 is DFQATT and CDR2 is SNEGSKA (reference sequence). The CDR3 loop reads CSVTDSYEQYF. The DNA of the CDR3 is TGCAGTGTCACAGACTCCTACGAGCAGTACTTC.

This sequence joins TRBV4-1 and TRBJ1-3; no reliable D call. The ends were cut back, 0 bases at V and 2 bases at J, with 5 bases in the middle. CDR1 is MGHRA and CDR2 is YSYEKL in the germline V gene. The length of the CDR3 is 14 residues. CDR3 sequence: CASSQERAGNTIYF. Here the CDR3 DNA reads TGCGCCAGCAGCCAAGAGAGGGCTGGAAACACCATATATTTT.

This chain uses TRBV5-4 with TRBJ2-1; 10 bases match TRBD1. J was trimmed by 4 bases and V by 4 bases; bases with no gene match: 5. CDR1 and CDR2 from the germline V gene are SGHNT and YYREEE (reference sequence). The CDR3 contains 15 residues. The CDR3 region is CASSGDRGPYNEQFF. As DNA, the CDR3 is TGTGCCAGCAGCGGGGACAGGGGTCCATACAATGAGCAGTTCTTC.

The V and J genes are TRBV15 and TRBJ1-1; a possible D gene is TRBD1 (6 bases). Germline V gene data show CDR1 as LNHNV and CDR2 as YYDKDF (reference sequence). Trimming removed 7 bases at V and 6 bases at J, with 18 bases between. The CDR3 contains 14 residues. In DNA form, the CDR3 reads TGTGCCACCAACGTTAACAGGGTGAGCCCTGAAGCTTTCTTT. Translation gives CATNVNRVSPEAFF.

The J gene is TRBJ1-2, the V gene TRBV2, with D hard to call. V was trimmed by 2 bases and J by 10 bases, leaving 8 bases between them. Germline V gene sequence: CDR1 SNHLY, CDR2 FYNNEI. The CDR3 runs 11 residues. The CDR3 bases are TGTGCCAGCAGTGAACCGGAGCCCTACACCTTC. Protein product: CASSEPEPYTF. Based on the CDR3 plus reference TRBV2 and TRBJ1-2, the full variable domain is EPEVTQTPSHQVTQMGQEVILRCVPISNHLYFYWYRQILGQKVEFLVSFYNNEISEKSEIFDDQFSVERPDGSNFTLKIRSTKLEDSAMYFCASSEPEPYTFGSGTRLTVV.

The chain recombines TRBV7-2 with TRBJ2-3, with TRBD1 matching over 8 bases. Germline lookup yields CDR1 SGHTA and CDR2 FQGNSA. The CDR3 length is 17 residues. V trimming: 1 base; J trimming: 0 bases; junction bases outside the gene matches: 6. The CDR3 DNA sequence: TGTGCCAGCAGCTTAGATGCGACAGGGGTCAGCACAGATACGCAGTATTTT. Translated, it gives CASSLDATGVSTDTQYF.

The chain carries TRBV19 and TRBJ1-5, with D hard to call. The germline CDR1 and CDR2 sequences are LNHDA and SQIVND (reference sequence). The CDR3 runs 14 residues. V was trimmed by 4 bases and J by 3 bases, leaving 10 bases between them. The CDR3 loop is CASSRERSNQPQHF. DNA for the CDR3: TGTGCCAGTAGTAGAGAGCGTTCCAATCAGCCCCAGCATTTT.

This chain connects TRBV18 to TRBJ1-5; 12 bases are shared with TRBD1. J lost 5 bases, V lost 5 bases, and 10 bases had no gene match. The V gene's germline CDR1 is KGHSH and CDR2 LQKENI. The CDR3 has 17 amino acids. The CDR3 DNA follows: TGTGCCAGCTCATCACTGCCGGGACAGGGGGCTTATCAGCCCCAGCATTTT. It is translated as CASSSLPGQGAYQPQHF.

The chain joins TRBV5-4 to TRBJ2-3; D perhaps matches TRBD2 (7 bases). Germline V gives CDR1 SGHNT, CDR2 YYREEE (reference sequence). V lost 1 base, J lost 2 bases, and 14 bases lay in between. The CDR3 consists of 16 residues. The CDR3 loop is CASSLRVGGATDTQYF. The CDR3 DNA follows: TGTGCCAGCAGCTTGAGAGTTGGGGGGGCCACAGATACGCAGTATTTT.

This chain links TRBV6-5 with TRBJ1-6; 8 nucleotides agree with TRBD1. This CDR3 is built from 14 residues. Looked up from germline, CDR1 is MNHEY and CDR2 is SVGAGI. V dropped 4 bases and J dropped 7; count of bases not matched to a gene: 3. The CDR3: CASSLWTGNSPLHF. The CDR3 bases are TGTGCCAGCAGTTTATGGACAGGGAATTCACCCCTCCACTTT.

This chain connects TRBV4-2 to TRBJ2-1; unclear D gene. Germline loops: CDR1 LGHNA, CDR2 YNFKEQ. With 1 base removed from V and 4 bases from J, the gap between germline ends came to 14 bases. This CDR3 region has 16 residues. The CDR3 DNA reads as TGTGCCAGCAGCCAAGCTTTTCAGTCTGAATACAATGAGCAGTTCTTC. It codes for CASSQAFQSEYNEQFF.

The chain has TRBV7-9 and TRBJ1-6; unclear D gene. This CDR3 is 19 amino acids long. V lost 2 bases and J lost 0, with 17 bases in between. Germline CDR1 and CDR2: SEHNR and FQNEAQ (reference sequence). The CDR3 sequence: CASSLTGSPTSSYNSPLHF. The CDR3 nucleotides are TGTGCCAGCAGCTTAACCGGGAGTCCAACCAGCTCCTATAATTCACCCCTCCACTTT.

V and J are TRBV5-1 and TRBJ2-3; maybe TRBD2 (6 bases). Deletions cut 0 bases from V and 1 base from J, with 15 bases between. Germline values: CDR1 SGHRS, CDR2 YFSETQ. The CDR3 consists of 17 residues. In DNA, the CDR3 is TGCGCCAGCAGCTTGGGTTACGGCGGGGTAGGCACAGATACGCAGTATTTT. It specifies CASSLGYGGVGTDTQYF.

J is TRBJ1-1 and V is TRBV19, with D tentatively TRBD1 (5 bases). Germline CDR1 and CDR2: LNHDA and SQIVND (reference sequence). The CDR3 runs 17 residues. Trimming stripped 5 bases from V and 4 bases from J, with 23 bases between. In DNA, the CDR3 is TGTGCCAGTAGTGGAGGGCTCGGGACGGGTGGAGGCACTGAAGCTTTCTTT. Amino acid sequence: CASSGGLGTGGGTEAFF.

The chain couples TRBV4-2 to TRBJ1-5; 9 positions agree with TRBD1. Unmatched junction bases numbered 12, after V lost 0 bases and J lost 3 bases. CDR3 length equals 19 residues. The germline V gene has CDR1 LGHNA and CDR2 YNFKEQ. The CDR3 nucleotides are TGTGCCAGCAGCCAAGATTGGGCGTGGGGGACAGGGACCAATCAGCCCCAGCATTTT. The encoded protein is CASSQDWAWGTGTNQPQHF.

The V call is TRBV28, the J call TRBJ1-5, with 7 bases fitting TRBD1. CDR3 length equals 17 residues. V lost 4 bases, J lost 1 base, and 10 bases stayed unmatched. Germline V CDR1 and CDR2: MDHEN, SYDVKM. The chain's CDR3 is CASSSTSPDRSNQPQHF. In DNA, the CDR3 is TGTGCCAGCAGTTCTACTTCCCCGGACAGGAGCAATCAGCCCCAGCATTTT.

The V and J genes are TRBV11-2 and TRBJ2-1, with 7 positions matching TRBD1. Losses at the gene ends were 4 bases for V and 4 bases for J; bases not matched to a gene: 13. The length of the CDR3 is 17 residues. Germline V lookup: CDR1 SGHAT, CDR2 FQNNGV. CDR3 coding DNA: TGTGCCAGCAGCTGGCCCATGTCCGGGACAGAATACAATGAGCAGTTCTTC. It codes for CASSWPMSGTEYNEQFF.